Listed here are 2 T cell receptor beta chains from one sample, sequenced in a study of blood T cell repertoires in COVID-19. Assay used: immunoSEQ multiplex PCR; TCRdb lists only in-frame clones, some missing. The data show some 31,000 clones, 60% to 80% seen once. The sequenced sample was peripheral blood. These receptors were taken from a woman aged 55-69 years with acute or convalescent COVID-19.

In DNA, the CDR3 is TGTGCCAGCAGTAACCAGGGTGTGGACACTGAAGCTTTCTTT. Translating it yields CASSNQGVDTEAFF. The chain is built from TRBV6-5 and TRBJ1-1; D perhaps matches TRBD1 (5 bases). This CDR3 is 14 amino acids long. With 5 bases removed from V and 3 bases from J, the gap between germline ends came to 13 bases. Per germline, CDR1 MNHEY and CDR2 SVGAGI.

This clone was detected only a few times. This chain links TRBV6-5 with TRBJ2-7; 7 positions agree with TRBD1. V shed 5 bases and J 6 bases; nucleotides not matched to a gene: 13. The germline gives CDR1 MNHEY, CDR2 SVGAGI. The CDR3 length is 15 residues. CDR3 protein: CASSTQGQAIIEQYF. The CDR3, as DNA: TGTGCCAGCAGTACCCAAGGACAGGCGATCATCGAGCAGTACTTC.